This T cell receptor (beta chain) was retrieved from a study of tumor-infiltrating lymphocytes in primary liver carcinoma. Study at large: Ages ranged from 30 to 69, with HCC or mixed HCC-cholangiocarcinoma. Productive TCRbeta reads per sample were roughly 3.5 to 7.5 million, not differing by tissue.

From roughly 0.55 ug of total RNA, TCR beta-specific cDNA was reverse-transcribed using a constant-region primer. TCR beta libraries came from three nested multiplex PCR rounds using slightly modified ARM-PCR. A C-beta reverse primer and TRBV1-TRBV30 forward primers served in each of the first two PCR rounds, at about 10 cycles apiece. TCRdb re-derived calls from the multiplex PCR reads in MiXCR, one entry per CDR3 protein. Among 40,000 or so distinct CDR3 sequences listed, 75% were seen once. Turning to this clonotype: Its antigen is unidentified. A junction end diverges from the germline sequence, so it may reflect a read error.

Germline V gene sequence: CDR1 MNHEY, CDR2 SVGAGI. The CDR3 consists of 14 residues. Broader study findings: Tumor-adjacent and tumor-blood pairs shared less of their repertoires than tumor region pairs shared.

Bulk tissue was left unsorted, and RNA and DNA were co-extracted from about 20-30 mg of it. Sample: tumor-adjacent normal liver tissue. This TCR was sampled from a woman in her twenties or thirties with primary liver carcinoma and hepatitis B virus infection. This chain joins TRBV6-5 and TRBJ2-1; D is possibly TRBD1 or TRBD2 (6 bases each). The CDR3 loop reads CASARGTWYNEQFF. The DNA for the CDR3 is TGTGCCAGCGCCCGCGGGACATGGTACAATGAGCAATTCTTC.